Below are 11 T cell receptor beta chains sequenced from a single sample in a study of identical twins. TCRdb processed the 5' RACE reads anew with MiXCR; each CDR3 protein has one entry. The sample lists 1.5 million to 2 million distinct CDR3 sequences; about 32% were seen once. Material for sequencing was cord blood. The receptors were sampled from a newborn girl in good health.

This chain uses TRBV29-1 with TRBJ2-5; D ambiguous. With the DNA end fitting TRBJ2-7 better, the J assignment may be wrong. Germline CDR1 is SQVTM and CDR2 is ANQGSEA. This CDR3 is 12 amino acids long. This CDR3 is CSVEERLNEQYF. CDR3 DNA: TGCAGCGTTGAAGAAAGACTTAACGAGCAGTACTTC.

Only a few counts were recorded for this clonotype. This may stem from a read error, because a much larger clone lies one nucleotide away. The V gene is TRBV20-1, the J gene TRBJ2-7, with 7 bases lining up with TRBD2. This CDR3 has 13 residues. The J segment lost 7 bases and the V segment lost 3 bases, leaving 9 bases of the junction unmatched. The germline gives CDR1 DFQATT, CDR2 SNEGSKA (reference sequence). The CDR3 here is CSARTSSYNEQYF. The CDR3 DNA reads TGCAGTGCTAGGACTAGCTCCTACAATGAGCAGTACTTC.

The chain combines TRBV6-5 with TRBJ2-3, with 8 bases matching TRBD1. Losses at the gene ends were 0 bases for V and 0 bases for J; bases not matched to a gene: 8. The CDR3 is 18 residues long. Germline loops: CDR1 MNHEY, CDR2 SVGAGI. DNA for the CDR3: TGTGCCAGCAGTTACTCCGCCTTCCGGACAGGGAGCACAGATACGCAGTATTTT. It is translated as CASSYSAFRTGSTDTQYF.

Only a few counts were recorded for this clonotype. The genes are TRBV10-2 and TRBJ1-2; TRBD1 might be the D (5 bases). The CDR3 is made up of 15 amino acids. Germline V gene data show CDR1 as WSHSY and CDR2 as SAAADI. Between the trimmed V and J ends, which lost 2 bases and 4 bases, there was a span of 14 bases. The CDR3 DNA is TGCGCCAGCAGTGAGATAAGTTCTCAGGGCTATGGCTACACCTTC. Translating gives CASSEISSQGYGYTF.

This chain links TRBV20-1 with TRBJ2-3; TRBD2 might be the D (6 bases). The CDR3 runs 14 residues. V dropped 1 base and J dropped 2 bases, with 10 bases sitting between them. Germline V lookup: CDR1 DFQATT, CDR2 SNEGSKA (reference sequence). CDR3 bases: TGCAGTGCTAGAGGTGGGACTCTCACAGATACGCAGTATTTT. Encoded protein: CSARGGTLTDTQYF.

This clonotype was observed a few times. The V and J genes are TRBV7-8 and TRBJ1-1; 9 bases match TRBD1. The germline CDR1 and CDR2 sequences are SGHVS and FQNEAQ. The V and J ends lost 4 bases and 5 bases, in that order; junction bases with no gene match: 5. CDR3 size: 14 residues. CDR3 DNA sequence: TGTGCCAGCAGCTGGACAGGGGAAGTGACTGAAGCTTTCTTT. Its protein product is CASSWTGEVTEAFF.

The chain carries TRBV15 and TRBJ2-7, with 7 nucleotides matching TRBD2. Germline loops: CDR1 LNHNV, CDR2 YYDKDF (reference sequence). The CDR3 length is 17 residues. Trimming removed 3 bases from V and 7 bases from J; junction bases left unmatched: 18. The CDR3 region is CATSRALSGMGYNEQYF. Here the CDR3 DNA reads TGTGCCACCAGCAGGGCCCTAAGCGGGATGGGATACAATGAGCAGTACTTC. The variable domain in full, with the rest retrieved from reference TRBV15 and TRBJ2-7, is DAMVIQNPRYQVTQFGKPVTLSCSQTLNHNVMYWYQQKSSQAPKLLFHYYDKDFNNEADTPDNFQSRRPNTSFCFLDIRSPGLGDTAMYLCATSRALSGMGYNEQYFGPGTRLTVT.

The chain's CDR3 is CAIRGGAEQPQHF. The CDR3 DNA reads as TGTGCCATCAGGGGGGGGGCGGAACAGCCCCAGCATTTT. The chain carries TRBV10-3 and TRBJ1-5; weak D call: TRBD1 (6 bases). The CDR3 totals 13 residues. Between the trimmed V and J ends, which lost 6 bases and 7 bases, there was a span of 13 bases. From germline, CDR1 is ENHRY and CDR2 SYGVKD.

This clonotype occurred a few times. This chain joins TRBV27 and TRBJ2-7; weak D call: TRBD2 (6 bases). The CDR3 sequence is 14 residues long. Germline assignment: CDR1 MNHEY and CDR2 SMNVEV (reference sequence). The ends were cut back, 0 bases at V and 3 bases at J, with 9 bases in the middle. The CDR3 sequence: CASSLSRGFYEQYF. The CDR3, as DNA: TGTGCCAGCAGTTTATCGCGGGGATTCTACGAGCAGTACTTC.

The sample holds one count of this clonotype. V usage is TRBV6-5 and J usage is TRBJ2-5; 9 bases line up with TRBD1. With the DNA end fitting TRBJ2-7 better, the J assignment may be wrong. This CDR3 comprises 14 residues. The germline V gene encodes CDR1 MNHEY and CDR2 SVGAGI. Here the CDR3 reads CASSYSTGGSEQYF. The CDR3 DNA reads as TGTGCCAGCAGTTACTCGACAGGGGGAAGCGAGCAGTACTTC.

This clonotype appeared a few times. V usage is TRBV12-3 or TRBV12-4 and J usage is TRBJ1-6, with D possibly being TRBD1 (6 bases). This CDR3 is 15 amino acids long. Trimming stripped 2 bases from V and 3 bases from J, with 8 bases between. The CDR3 protein is CASSLRDNYNSPLHF. The CDR3 DNA reads as TGTGCCAGCAGTTTAAGGGACAACTATAATTCACCCCTCCACTTT.